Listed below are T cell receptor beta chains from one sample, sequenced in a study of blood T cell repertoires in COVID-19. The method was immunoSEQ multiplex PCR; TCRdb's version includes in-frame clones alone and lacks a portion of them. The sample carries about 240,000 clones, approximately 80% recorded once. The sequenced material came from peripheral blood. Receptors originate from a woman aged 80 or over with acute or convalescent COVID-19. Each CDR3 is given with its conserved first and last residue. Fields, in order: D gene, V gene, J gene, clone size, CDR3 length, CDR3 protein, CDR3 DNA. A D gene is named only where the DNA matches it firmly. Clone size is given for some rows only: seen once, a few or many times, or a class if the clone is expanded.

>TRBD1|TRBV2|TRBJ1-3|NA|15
CASSARTGAGNTIYF
TGTGCCAGCAGTGCCCGGACAGGGGCTGGAAACACCATATATTTT
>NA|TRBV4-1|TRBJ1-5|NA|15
CASSQEQGRNQPQHF
TGCGCCAGCAGCCAAGAACAGGGAAGAAATCAGCCCCAGCATTTT
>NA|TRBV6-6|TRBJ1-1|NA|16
CASSWEGTVLGTEAFF
TGTGCCAGCAGTTGGGAGGGAACGGTTCTAGGCACTGAAGCTTTCTTT
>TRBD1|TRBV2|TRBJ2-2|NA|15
CASRLQGAHTGELFF
TGTGCCAGCAGGTTACAGGGGGCGCACACCGGGGAGCTGTTTTTT
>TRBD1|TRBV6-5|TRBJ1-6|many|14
CASRGQIYNSPLHF
TGTGCCAGCAGGGGACAGATCTATAATTCACCCCTCCACTTT
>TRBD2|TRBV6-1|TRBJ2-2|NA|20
CAGSENRGGLHRSNTGELFF
TGTGCCGGCAGTGAAAATCGGGGGGGGCTGCACCGATCTAACACCGGGGAGCTGTTTTTT
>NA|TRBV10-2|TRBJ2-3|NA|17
CASSESQRRLSTDTQYF
TGCGCCAGCAGTGAGTCACAGCGGAGACTTAGCACAGATACGCAGTATTTT
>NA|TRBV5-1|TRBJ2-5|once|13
CASSRDFQETQYF
TGCGCCAGCAGCAGAGACTTTCAAGAGACCCAGTACTTC
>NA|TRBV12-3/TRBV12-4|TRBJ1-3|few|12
CASNILRNTIYF
TGTGCCAGCAACATTCTTAGAAACACCATATATTTT
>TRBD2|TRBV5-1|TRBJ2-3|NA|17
CASSARLAGAPTDTQYF
TGCGCCAGCAGCGCCCGACTAGCGGGGGCCCCCACAGATACGCAGTATTTT
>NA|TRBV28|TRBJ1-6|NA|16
CASKATGLTYNSPLHF
TGTGCCAGCAAGGCCACAGGGCTCACCTATAATTCACCCCTCCACTTT
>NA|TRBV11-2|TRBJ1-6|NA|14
CASSPPGQNSPLHF
TGTGCCAGCAGCCCCCCAGGTCAGAATTCACCCCTCCACTTT
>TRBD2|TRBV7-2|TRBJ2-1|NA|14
CASSSGLANNEQFF
TGTGCCAGCAGCTCGGGACTAGCGAACAATGAGCAGTTCTTC
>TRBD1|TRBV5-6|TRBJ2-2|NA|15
CASSSNRGRSGELFF
TGTGCCAGCAGCTCCAACAGGGGGCGTTCCGGGGAGCTGTTTTTT
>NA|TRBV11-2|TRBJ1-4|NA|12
CASSQGREKLFF
TGTGCCAGCAGTCAGGGCCGTGAAAAACTGTTTTTT
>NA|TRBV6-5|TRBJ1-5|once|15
CASTHGTRSNQPQHF
TGTGCCAGCACCCACGGGACTAGGAGCAATCAGCCCCAGCATTTT
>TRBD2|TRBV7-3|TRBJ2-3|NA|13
CASSLLAGDTQYF
TGTGCCAGCAGCTTACTAGCGGGGGATACGCAGTATTTT
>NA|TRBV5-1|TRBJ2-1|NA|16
CASSPSGESSYNEQFF
TGCGCCAGCAGCCCCTCGGGGGAGAGCTCCTACAATGAGCAGTTCTTC
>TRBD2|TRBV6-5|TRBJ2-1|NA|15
CASSPLAGVYNEQFF
TGTGCCAGCAGCCCCCTAGCGGGGGTATACAATGAGCAGTTCTTC
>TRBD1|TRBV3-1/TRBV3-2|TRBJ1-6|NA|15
CASSQRTGGASPLHF
TGTGCCAGCAGCCAAAGGACAGGGGGCGCTTCACCCCTCCACTTT
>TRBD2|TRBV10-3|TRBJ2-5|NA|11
CAIGGGETQYF
TGTGCCATCGGCGGGGGGGAGACCCAGTACTTC
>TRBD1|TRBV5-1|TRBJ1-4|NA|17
CASSPGTGTRRDEKLFF
TGCGCCAGCAGCCCCGGGACAGGAACTCGGCGGGATGAAAAACTGTTTTTT
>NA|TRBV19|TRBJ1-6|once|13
CASSIGVVSPLHF
TGTGCCAGTAGTATCGGGGTTGTTTCACCCCTCCACTTT
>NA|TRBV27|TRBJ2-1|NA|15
CASDEVPLGYNEQFF
TGTGCCAGCGACGAGGTACCCCTTGGGTACAATGAGCAGTTCTTC
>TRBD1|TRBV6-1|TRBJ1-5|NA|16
CASSDGQGVSNQPQHF
TGTGCCAGCAGTGACGGACAGGGGGTAAGCAATCAGCCCCAGCATTTT
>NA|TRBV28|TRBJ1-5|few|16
CASSSGLSMNNQPQHF
TGTGCCAGCAGTAGTGGACTTTCGATGAACAATCAGCCCCAGCATTTT
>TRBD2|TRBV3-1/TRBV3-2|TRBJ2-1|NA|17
CASSQDPLAGAYNEQFF
TGTGCCAGCAGCCAAGATCCTCTAGCGGGGGCCTACAATGAGCAGTTCTTC
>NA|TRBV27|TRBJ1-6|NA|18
CASSVLWGEAPYNSPLHF
TGTGCCAGCAGTGTCCTCTGGGGGGAGGCGCCTTATAATTCACCCCTCCACTTT
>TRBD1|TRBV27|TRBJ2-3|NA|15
CASSIRDRPTDTQYF
TGTGCCAGCAGTATAAGGGACAGGCCCACAGATACGCAGTATTTT
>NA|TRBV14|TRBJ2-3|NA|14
CASSHIISTDTQYF
TGTGCCAGCAGCCACATCATCAGCACAGATACGCAGTATTTT
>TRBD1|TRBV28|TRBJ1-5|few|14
CASRKTGGNQPQHF
TGTGCCAGCAGGAAAACAGGGGGAAATCAGCCCCAGCATTTT
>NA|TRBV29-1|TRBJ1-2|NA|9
CSVDYGYTF
TGCAGCGTTGACTACGGCTACACCTTC